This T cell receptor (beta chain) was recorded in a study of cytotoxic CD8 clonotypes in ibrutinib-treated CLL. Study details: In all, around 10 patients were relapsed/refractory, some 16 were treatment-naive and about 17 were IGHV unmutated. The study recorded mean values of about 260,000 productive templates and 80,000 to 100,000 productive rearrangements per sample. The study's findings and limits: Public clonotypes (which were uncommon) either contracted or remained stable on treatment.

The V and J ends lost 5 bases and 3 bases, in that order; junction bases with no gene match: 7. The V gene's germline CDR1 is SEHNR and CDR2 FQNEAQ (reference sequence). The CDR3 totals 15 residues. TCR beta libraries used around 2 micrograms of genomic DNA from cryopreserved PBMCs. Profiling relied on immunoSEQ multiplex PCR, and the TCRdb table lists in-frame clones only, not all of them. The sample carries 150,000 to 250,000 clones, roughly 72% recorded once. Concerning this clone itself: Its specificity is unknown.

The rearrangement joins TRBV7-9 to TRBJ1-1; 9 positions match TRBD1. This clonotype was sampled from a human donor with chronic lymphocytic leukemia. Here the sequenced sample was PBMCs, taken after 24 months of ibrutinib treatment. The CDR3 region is CASSLGTGGHTEAFF. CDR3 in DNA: TGTGCCAGCAGCCTCGGCACAGGGGGCCACACTGAAGCTTTCTTT.